The sequence of this TCR beta chain was determined in a study of blood T cell repertoires in COVID-19. As for the study in general: Whether acute or convalescent, the COVID-19 samples came from the United States, Italy and Spain.

Germline CDR1 reads MDHEN; CDR2 reads SYDVKM. The CDR3 length is 11 residues. J was trimmed by 12 bases and V by 6 bases; bases with no gene match: 5. In the original processing: For nucleated cells, counts were estimated from reference gene primer amplification. The data were produced by immunoSEQ multiplex PCR, yet TCRdb's version contains in-frame clones alone and is incomplete. That table supplies the V and J calls and clone size; D and trimming were determined from the DNA. Of around 340,000 clones listed, approximately 89% are singletons. During active infection, Seattle patients enrolled and were then monitored through disease.

The rearrangement joins TRBV28 to TRBJ1-5; TRBD1 matches 7 bases. The sequencing input was peripheral blood. This clonotype was sampled from a woman in her fifties or sixties with COVID-19, enrolled during active disease. CDR3 DNA: TGTGCCAGCAGGGTTGACAGGGTCCAGCATTTT. Protein product: CASRVDRVQHF. The full variable domain, in which reference TRBV28 and TRBJ1-5 provide the parts outside the CDR3, is DVKVTQSSRYLVKRTGEKVFLECVQDMDHENMFWYRQDPGLGLRLIYFSYDVKMKEKGDIPEGYSVSREKKERFSLILESASTNQTSMYLCASRVDRVQHFGDGTRLSIL.